These 15 T cell receptor beta chains came from one sample sequenced in a study of blood T cell repertoires in COVID-19. The protocol was immunoSEQ multiplex PCR, while the TCRdb copy is restricted to in-frame clones and leaves out a portion. The sample has approximately 14,000 clones, about 80% seen once. Sequenced: peripheral blood. These TCRs come from a human donor in a cohort sampled during active COVID-19.

The V call is TRBV4-1, the J call TRBJ1-5; D is undetermined. The V gene's germline CDR1 is MGHRA and CDR2 YSYEKL. CDR3 length: 18 amino acids. V lost 6 bases to trimming and J lost 0 bases, with 21 bases between them. This CDR3 is CASSPRSLSLYSNQPQHF. The CDR3 coding sequence is TGCGCCAGCAGTCCTAGGAGCTTGAGCCTTTATAGCAATCAGCCCCAGCATTTT.

Here the CDR3 DNA reads TGTGCCAGCAGCTCCTATCTCTGGACAGGGGACTACACAGATACGCAGTATTTT. It is translated as CASSSYLWTGDYTDTQYF. J is TRBJ2-3 and V is TRBV5-5; 9 bases line up with TRBD1. V lost 3 bases and J lost 2; bases outside the gene matches: 13. Looked up from germline, CDR1 is SGHKS and CDR2 is YYEKEE (reference sequence). This CDR3 region has 18 residues.

CDR3 in amino acids: CASSRAPGEKLFF. Here the CDR3 DNA reads TGTGCCAGCAGTAGAGCTCCGGGTGAAAAACTGTTTTTT. The chain uses TRBV6-5 and TRBJ1-4; D ambiguous. Germline CDR1 is MNHEY and CDR2 is SVGAGI. The CDR3 contains 13 residues. The V end lost 5 bases, the J end lost 7 bases, and 11 bases lay between the germline ends.

The gene calls are TRBV6-1 and TRBJ2-5; 11 bases agree with TRBD2. V trimming: 3 bases; J trimming: 3 bases; junction bases outside the gene matches: 6. Germline values: CDR1 MNHNS, CDR2 SASEGT. The CDR3 is 16 residues long. CDR3 coding DNA: TGTGCCAGCAGTGACAGAGGACTAGCGGGCAAAGAGACCCAGTACTTC. Translated, it gives CASSDRGLAGKETQYF.

The chain combines TRBV3-1 (or the pseudogene TRBV3-2) with TRBJ2-7; a possible D gene is TRBD2 (7 bases). Germline V lookup: CDR1 LGHDT, CDR2 YNNKEL (reference sequence). The CDR3 covers 20 residues. V shed 0 bases and J shed 2 bases, with 26 bases lying between them. The CDR3: CASSQDGEGVLVCRAYEQYF. The CDR3 DNA is TGTGCCAGCAGCCAAGACGGGGAGGGGGTATTGGTTTGTCGGGCCTACGAGCAGTACTTC.

V and J are TRBV4-1 and TRBJ2-7; 9 nucleotides match TRBD2. Trimming at V came to 4 bases and at J to 2 bases, leaving 9 bases not matched to a gene. The V gene's germline CDR1 is MGHRA and CDR2 YSYEKL. The CDR3 contains 16 residues. As DNA, the CDR3 is TGCGCCAGCAGCCTTAAAGCGGGGGGCACTCCCTACGAGCAGTACTTC. It yields the protein CASSLKAGGTPYEQYF.

The chain couples TRBV12-3 or TRBV12-4 to TRBJ2-3, with 8 bases that match TRBD1. CDR3 length equals 13 residues. The V and J ends lost 5 bases and 11 bases, in that order; junction bases with no gene match: 9. Written as DNA, the CDR3 is TGTGCCAGCAGTGCCTCGACAGGGGTCGGGCAGTATTTT. This sequence encodes CASSASTGVGQYF.

The chain combines TRBV5-5 with TRBJ1-5; 8 positions agree with TRBD1. This CDR3 is built from 18 residues. The germline V gene encodes CDR1 SGHKS and CDR2 YYEKEE (reference sequence). J gave up 0 bases and V 0 bases, and 8 bases lay outside the gene matches. The CDR3 sequence is CASSLADRGLGSNQPQHF. Written as DNA, the CDR3 is TGTGCCAGCAGCTTGGCCGACAGGGGCTTAGGTAGCAATCAGCCCCAGCATTTT.

The gene calls are TRBV12-5 and TRBJ2-7, with D possibly being TRBD1 (5 bases). The CDR3 spans 13 residues. Germline CDR1 and CDR2: LGHNT and FRNRAP. The V end was cut by 5 bases, the J end by 2 bases, with 10 bases between. The CDR3 DNA reads TGTGCTAGTGGTCAACAGGTGGCCTACGAGCAGTACTTC. It translates to CASGQQVAYEQYF.

This clone is labeled medium-sized (0.01 to 0.1%). This chain uses TRBV2 with TRBJ2-7, with D perhaps matching TRBD2 (6 bases). Germline-derived CDR1 and CDR2 are SNHLY and FYNNEI. This CDR3 comprises 16 residues. Between the trimmed V and J ends, which lost 2 bases and 6 bases, there was a span of 20 bases. Here the CDR3 reads CASSEFQNSGGAEQYF. The CDR3 nucleotides are TGTGCCAGCAGTGAATTCCAGAACTCCGGCGGGGCCGAGCAGTACTTC.

The CDR3 DNA reads as TGTGCCAGCAGCGTTGATCCCGGGACTAGCGGGAGCCACGAGCAGTACTTC. Translated: CASSVDPGTSGSHEQYF. This rearrangement joins TRBV9 to TRBJ2-7, with 14 bases lining up with TRBD2. This CDR3 region has 17 residues. V shed 2 bases and J 5 bases; nucleotides not matched to a gene: 9. Germline CDR1 reads SGDLS; CDR2 reads YYNGEE.

This chain joins TRBV6-5 and TRBJ1-1; TRBD1 aligns across 7 bases. The CDR3 is 14 amino acids. Unmatched junction bases numbered 7, after V lost 6 bases and J lost 3 bases. Germline assignment: CDR1 MNHEY and CDR2 SVGAGI. As DNA, the CDR3 is TGTGCCAGCAGCCCCGACAGGGTTGACACTGAAGCTTTCTTT. It is translated as CASSPDRVDTEAFF.

Written as DNA, the CDR3 is TGTGCCAGCAGCTCCCCGGCCGGGAGTAGGGCTGAAGCTTTCTTT. Residues: CASSSPAGSRAEAFF. The chain links TRBV11-2 to TRBJ1-1; no definite D call. V was clipped by 4 bases and J by 6 bases, with 18 bases between them. The germline gives CDR1 SGHAT, CDR2 FQNNGV. The CDR3 has 15 residues.

The V gene is TRBV6-5, the J gene TRBJ2-5; the D is unclear. Germline V CDR1 and CDR2: MNHEY, SVGAGI. Trimming removed 9 bases from V and 5 bases from J, with 13 bases in between. The CDR3 extends over 12 amino acids. The CDR3 nucleotides read TGTGCCAGTATGGGTAGCCAGGAGACCCAGTACTTC. Its protein product is CASMGSQETQYF.

The table lists this clone with a few counts. V and J are TRBV18 and TRBJ2-1; D uncertain. Germline V lookup: CDR1 KGHSH, CDR2 LQKENI. V lost 2 bases to trimming and J lost 10 bases, with 9 bases between them. This CDR3 is built from 12 residues. The CDR3 DNA reads as TGTGCCAGCTCACCAGGAAGCGAGGAGCAGTTCTTC. Translating gives CASSPGSEEQFF.